Below, one TCR beta chain is given with its context. The sample is drawn from a study of cytomegalovirus exposure and HLA in healthy donors. When sampled, the donors appeared nominally healthy, though they likely had unrecorded immune exposures. Primers: 60 Vbeta forward and 13 Jbeta reverse. TCRdb's table, derived via immunoSEQ multiplex PCR, lists solely in-frame clones and lacks some. The sample yields some 150,000 clones, 78% seen once. The receptor was isolated from a male donor in good health and CMV-seronegative. Sample: PBMCs.

CDR3 nucleotides: TGTGCCAGTAGTACAGTACACAGCTCTGGAAACACCATATATTTT. The encoded protein is CASSTVHSSGNTIYF. The rearrangement joins TRBV19 to TRBJ1-3; D is unresolved. This CDR3 has 15 amino acids. V was pared by 4 bases and J by 0 bases, with 10 bases between. Germline V gene lookup returns CDR1 LNHDA and CDR2 SQIVND (reference sequence). Drawing the rest from reference TRBV19 and TRBJ1-3, the complete variable domain is DGGITQSPKYLFRKEGQNVTLSCEQNLNHDAMYWYRQDPGQGLRLIYYSQIVNDFQKGDIAEGYSVSREKKESFPLTVTSAQKNPTAFYLCASSTVHSSGNTIYFGEGSWLTVV.